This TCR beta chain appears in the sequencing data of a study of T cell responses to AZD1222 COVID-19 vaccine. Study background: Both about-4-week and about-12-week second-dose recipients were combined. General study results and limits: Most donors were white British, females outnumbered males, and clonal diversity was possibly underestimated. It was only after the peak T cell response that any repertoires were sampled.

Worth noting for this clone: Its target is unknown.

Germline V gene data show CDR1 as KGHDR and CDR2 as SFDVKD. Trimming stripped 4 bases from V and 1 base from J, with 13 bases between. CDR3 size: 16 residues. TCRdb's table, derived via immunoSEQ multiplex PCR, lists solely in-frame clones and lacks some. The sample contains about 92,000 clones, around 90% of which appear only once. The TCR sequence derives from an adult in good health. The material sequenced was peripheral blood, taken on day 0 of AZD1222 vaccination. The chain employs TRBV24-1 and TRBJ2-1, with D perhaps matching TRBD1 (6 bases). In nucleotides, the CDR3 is TGTGCCACCAGTGACTCGGACAGTAGGTCCTACAATGAGCAGTTCTTC. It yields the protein CATSDSDSRSYNEQFF.